This T cell receptor beta chain was captured in a study of breast tumors, draining lymph nodes, adjacent tissues. Breast cancer patients provided tissue from their axillary draining lymph nodes. TCRdb redid the calling of the multiplex PCR reads with MiXCR, one entry per CDR3 protein. There are more than 250,000 distinct CDR3 sequences in the sample; over 30% occur only once, and about 1.2% lies in the top ten. This CDR3 has 12 amino acids. Unmatched junction bases numbered 4, after V lost 2 bases and J lost 15 bases. Study findings and constraints: Tumor TCR diversity was below lymph nodes but above nontumor tissue.

In this sample, this clonotype turned up a few times. Antigen: not known. The clonotype comes from a female donor with breast cancer. Some clones in this sample may be carry-over from other donors' samples. The sample taken for sequencing was axillary lymph node tissue. The rearrangement links TRBV12-3 or TRBV12-4 to TRBJ2-1, with 10 bases fitting TRBD2. CDR3 DNA: TGTGCCAGCAGTTTAAGCGGGAGGGCTTTGTTCTTC. Its protein is CASSLSGRALFF.